These 5 T cell receptor beta chains were sequenced from one sample in a study of metastatic and nonmetastatic thyroid tumors. Patients underwent thyroid surgery, and none had received any treatment before it. MiXCR re-clonotyped the PCR reads for TCRdb. The sample carries some 19,000 clones, around 20% recorded once. The source material was blood. The origin of the receptors is a female donor with papillary thyroid cancer or a benign thyroid nodule (not recorded which). Some clones in this sample may be carry-over from other donors' samples.

There are many counts of this clone. The V call is TRBV20-1, the J call TRBJ2-5, with D perhaps matching TRBD2 (7 bases). The CDR3 extends over 13 amino acids. The germline CDR1 and CDR2 sequences are DFQATT and SNEGSKA (reference sequence). V was cut by 6 bases and J by 5 bases, with 16 bases left in between. CDR3: CSALGGAGETQYF. Here the CDR3 DNA reads TGCAGTGCCCTAGGGGGGGCTGGTGAGACCCAGTACTTC.

This clone has at least ten counts. The chain couples TRBV12-3 or TRBV12-4 to TRBJ1-5; 7 positions match TRBD1. The CDR3 extends over 15 amino acids. V was pared by 6 bases and J by 5 bases, with 10 bases of the junction left unmatched. Here the CDR3 DNA reads TGTGCCAGCAGACAGGGGTTCTTTTCGGATCAGCCCCAGCATTTT. This gives the protein CASRQGFFSDQPQHF.

V and J are TRBV11-2 and TRBJ2-3; 7 bases match TRBD2. J was trimmed by 6 bases and V by 5 bases; bases with no gene match: 11. The CDR3 loop spans 15 amino acids. Germline V lookup: CDR1 SGHAT, CDR2 FQNNGV. CDR3: CASSLGGRALDTQYF. For the CDR3, the DNA is TGTGCCAGCAGCCTGGGAGGGAGAGCCCTCGATACGCAGTATTTT.

This clone was detected many times. This chain links TRBV20-1 with TRBJ1-1; D might be TRBD1 (6 bases). Germline lookup yields CDR1 DFQATT and CDR2 SNEGSKA (reference sequence). Trimming stripped 4 bases from V and 6 bases from J, with 24 bases between. This CDR3 has 16 amino acids. DNA of the CDR3: TGCAGTGCTAAAGTTACAGGGAGAGTCCAGATGGCTGAAGCTTTCTTT. Its translation: CSAKVTGRVQMAEAFF.

There are many counts of this clone. V and J are TRBV5-1 and TRBJ1-5; TRBD1 agrees at 10 bases. The CDR3 length is 15 residues. The trim removed 2 bases at V and 2 bases at J, leaving 1 base unmatched. The germline gives CDR1 SGHRS, CDR2 YFSETQ. The CDR3 DNA sequence: TGCGCCAGCAGCTTTGGGACAGGGGGCAATCAGCCCCAGCATTTT. Its protein is CASSFGTGGNQPQHF.